Each of the 7 T cell receptor beta chains below was sequenced from the same sample in a study of T cells in localized non-small cell lung cancer. TCRdb's table, derived via immunoSEQ multiplex PCR, lists solely in-frame clones and lacks some. The data contain tens of thousands of clones, about 72% of them singletons. This specimen consisted of peripheral blood, obtained before any cancer treatment. The origin of the receptors is a man between 40 and 70 years old with stage I squamous cell lung carcinoma.

This clone is classed as medium-sized. The chain joins TRBV4-3 to TRBJ1-4; no reliable D call. The germline gives CDR1 LGHNA, CDR2 YSLEER. Trimming took 0 bases from V and 2 from J, leaving 10 bases between them. The length of the CDR3 is 16 residues. Here the CDR3 DNA reads TGCGCCAGCAGCCAAGAGTCGGGGTTCACTAATGAAAAACTGTTTTTT. Encoded protein: CASSQESGFTNEKLFF.

The count of this clone is one. V gene TRBV4-3 combines with J gene TRBJ2-2; D ambiguous. Trimming pared 2 bases from V and 7 bases from J, leaving 5 bases between. Looked up from germline, CDR1 is LGHNA and CDR2 is YSLEER. The CDR3 contains 12 residues. In nucleotides, the CDR3 is TGCGCCAGCAGCCAATCGAACGGGGAGCTGTTTTTT. It codes for CASSQSNGELFF.

The genes are TRBV5-4 and TRBJ2-1; maybe TRBD1 (6 bases). In germline, CDR1 is SGHNT, CDR2 YYREEE (reference sequence). The germline V and J ends were trimmed by 4 bases and 8 bases, with 16 bases remaining between them. The CDR3 has 14 residues. The CDR3 coding sequence is TGTGCCAGCAGCGTCACCATGGGACAAGATGAGCAGTTCTTC. Encoded protein: CASSVTMGQDEQFF.

The chain links TRBV5-6 to TRBJ2-5; D not certain. This CDR3 has 13 amino acids. Trimming stripped 4 bases from V and 4 bases from J, with 11 bases between. From germline, CDR1 is SGHDT and CDR2 YYEEEE. The CDR3 region is CASSENARETQYF. The CDR3, as DNA: TGTGCCAGCAGCGAGAATGCTCGAGAGACCCAGTACTTC.

This chain connects TRBV4-2 to TRBJ2-1, with 7 bases aligning to TRBD2. Per germline, CDR1 LGHNA and CDR2 YNFKEQ. This CDR3 comprises 15 residues. V lost 4 bases, J lost 5 bases, and 8 bases stayed unmatched. For the CDR3, the DNA is TGTGCCAGCAGCCTGAGAGGCCTAGCGGACAATGAGCAGTTCTTC. Its protein is CASSLRGLADNEQFF.

The J gene is TRBJ1-2, the V gene TRBV2, with no clear D. Germline CDR1 reads SNHLY; CDR2 reads FYNNEI. The ends were cut back, 3 bases at V and 4 bases at J, with 9 bases in the middle. The CDR3 spans 13 residues. The CDR3 nucleotides read TGTGCCAGCAGTGACGGCTACCTCTATGGCTACACCTTC. Translating gives CASSDGYLYGYTF.

The chain joins TRBV5-3 to TRBJ1-6; unclear D gene. TRBV5-3 is labeled an ORF, and its function is uncertain. This CDR3 comprises 12 residues. Trimming shortened V by 4 bases and J by 10 bases, and 9 bases separated the two germline ends. The DNA of the CDR3 is TGTGCCAGAAGCGCCGTCTACTCACCCCTCCACTTT. It encodes CARSAVYSPLHF.